These 25 T cell receptor beta chains originate from one sample sequenced in a study of blood T cells in healthy people across ages. PCR was performed a second time for about 7 to 12 cycles using a sample-barcoded 5' primer and a J-beta primer mix. TCRdb reanalysed the 5' RACE reads using MiXCR and keeps one entry per CDR3 protein. Among some 860,000 distinct CDR3 sequences listed, more than 50% were seen once. Sequencing was performed on blood. The receptors come from a man aged 35-49 years in good health.

The V and J genes are TRBV6-6 and TRBJ1-1; D remains unclear. The CDR3 has 16 residues. The V gene lost 0 bases and the J gene lost 1 base, with 12 bases spanning the gap. Per germline, CDR1 MNHNY and CDR2 SVGAGI (reference sequence). CDR3 loop: CASSYSKGPGNTEAFF. CDR3 in DNA: TGTGCCAGCAGTTACTCGAAGGGTCCCGGGAACACTGAAGCTTTCTTT.

V and J are TRBV5-5 and TRBJ2-1, with a weak D call TRBD2 (6 bases). The CDR3 spans 15 residues. Per the germline V gene, CDR1 is SGHKS and CDR2 is YYEKEE (reference sequence). The V end was cut by 3 bases, the J end by 1 base, with 11 bases between. The CDR3 loop reads CASSSGLQSYNEQFF. The CDR3 DNA reads as TGTGCCAGCAGCTCGGGACTTCAATCCTACAATGAGCAGTTCTTC.

The chain uses TRBV5-5 and TRBJ2-7; unclear D gene. V was shortened by 5 bases and J by 3 bases, with 18 bases between the two germline ends. Germline CDR1 reads SGHKS; CDR2 reads YYEKEE (reference sequence). The CDR3 runs to 15 residues. The CDR3 nucleotides read TGTGCCAGCAGACCGTGGTACGGCCTAAGCTACGAGCAGTACTTC. Encoded protein: CASRPWYGLSYEQYF.

The chain carries TRBV3-1 and TRBJ1-1; no firm D call. V was trimmed by 0 bases and J by 2 bases, leaving 10 bases between them. The CDR3 has 15 residues. Germline values: CDR1 LGHDT, CDR2 YNNKEL (reference sequence). CDR3 loop: CASSQDMGVNTEAFF. The CDR3 DNA sequence: TGTGCCAGCAGCCAAGATATGGGAGTTAACACTGAAGCTTTCTTT. Supplemented by reference TRBV3-1 and TRBJ1-1, the full variable domain reads DTAVSQTPKYLVTQMGNDKSIKCEQNLGHDTMYWYKQDSKKFLKIMFSYNNKELIINETVPNRFSPKSPDKAHLNLHINSLELGDSAVYFCASSQDMGVNTEAFFGQGTRLTVV.

This clonotype was seen a few times. The V gene is TRBV11-3, the J gene TRBJ2-3, with TRBD1 matching over 7 bases. CDR3 length: 16 amino acids. The V segment lost 5 bases and the J segment 1 base; nucleotides outside the gene matches: 9. The germline CDR1 and CDR2 sequences are SGHNT and YENEEA. The CDR3 sequence: CASSPRDSRRTDTQYF. CDR3 sequence (DNA): TGTGCCAGCAGCCCAAGGGACAGTCGTCGCACAGATACGCAGTATTTT.

This clonotype occurred a few times. The chain has TRBV29-1 and TRBJ2-3, with 8 bases matching TRBD1. V lost 6 bases, J lost 5 bases, and 10 bases stayed unmatched. Germline lookup yields CDR1 SQVTM and CDR2 ANQGSEA. The CDR3 contains 14 residues. The CDR3 DNA reads as TGCAGCGTCTTCGGGACAGGAGGTGGAGATACGCAGTATTTT. Amino acids: CSVFGTGGGDTQYF.

The rearrangement uses TRBV28 and TRBJ2-5, with TRBD1 identical over 7 bases. The V and J ends lost 6 bases and 5 bases, in that order; junction bases with no gene match: 12. CDR1 and CDR2 (germline): MDHEN, SYDVKM. The CDR3 has 15 residues. CDR3 region: CASSRHQTGSETQYF. The CDR3 bases are TGTGCCAGCAGCCGACATCAGACAGGGTCGGAGACCCAGTACTTC.

This clonotype was seen ten or more times. The chain recombines TRBV27 with TRBJ2-1, with 7 bases that match TRBD2. CDR3 length equals 14 residues. Germline assignment: CDR1 MNHEY and CDR2 SMNVEV (reference sequence). Losses at the gene ends were 7 bases for V and 4 bases for J; bases not matched to a gene: 7. This CDR3 is CASTSAGGYNEQFF. As DNA, the CDR3 is TGTGCCAGCACCTCCGCCGGGGGGTACAATGAGCAGTTCTTC.

The genes are TRBV5-6 and TRBJ2-7; possible D gene TRBD2, 6 bases. V was shortened by 5 bases and J by 1 base, with 19 bases between the two germline ends. Germline CDR1 and CDR2: SGHDT and YYEEEE. The CDR3 spans 16 residues. The CDR3 reads CASSSGRGLWSYEQYF. CDR3 bases: TGTGCCAGCAGTTCCGGGCGGGGATTGTGGTCCTACGAGCAGTACTTC.

The chain recombines TRBV9 with TRBJ2-7; TRBD1 or TRBD2 may be the D gene (5 bases each). The CDR3 runs 16 residues. V was pared by 1 base and J by 4 bases, with 18 bases between. The germline V gene has CDR1 SGDLS and CDR2 YYNGEE. Here the CDR3 reads CASSVNPRDPRYEQYF. The CDR3 DNA reads TGTGCCAGCAGCGTAAACCCCCGGGACCCTCGATACGAGCAGTACTTC.

A single count supports this clonotype. The CDR3 nucleotides are TGCGCCAGCAGCCAAGATATTACAGGTTTGAACAATGAGCAGTTCTTC. It encodes CASSQDITGLNNEQFF. The V call is TRBV4-3, the J call TRBJ2-1; D possibly corresponds to TRBD1 (5 bases). V gave up 0 bases and J gave up 5 bases, with 14 bases separating them. This CDR3 has 16 residues. Germline values: CDR1 LGHNA, CDR2 YSLEER.

In its sample, this clonotype was seen many times. The chain employs TRBV7-2 and TRBJ2-7; TRBD1 matches 7 bases. Trimming cost V 4 bases and J 11 bases; bases outside gene matches: 8. In germline, CDR1 is SGHTA, CDR2 FQGNSA. The CDR3 length is 12 residues. This CDR3 reads CASSSPGQVEYF. Written as DNA, the CDR3 is TGTGCCAGCAGCTCACCCGGACAGGTGGAGTACTTC.

This clonotype has only a few counts. The chain couples TRBV20-1 to TRBJ2-1; 8 bases fit TRBD2. Germline CDR1 and CDR2: DFQATT and SNEGSKA (reference sequence). The CDR3 totals 13 residues. After removal of 3 bases from V and 2 bases from J, the junction contained 0 bases not matched to a gene. The chain's CDR3 is CSASGGAYNEQFF. DNA of the CDR3: TGCAGTGCTAGCGGGGGGGCCTACAATGAGCAGTTCTTC.

This chain connects TRBV29-1 to TRBJ2-1; D remains unclear. The CDR3 length is 12 residues. The V gene's germline CDR1 is SQVTM and CDR2 ANQGSEA. Trimming pared 1 base from V and 4 bases from J, leaving 5 bases between. The CDR3 DNA sequence: TGCAGCGTTGAAGCGGGTTACAATGAGCAGTTCTTC. Translating gives CSVEAGYNEQFF.

This chain connects TRBV28 to TRBJ2-4; TRBD1 agrees at 7 bases. The CDR3 covers 15 residues. The V gene's germline CDR1 is MDHEN and CDR2 SYDVKM. Losses at the gene ends were 4 bases for V and 1 base for J; bases not matched to a gene: 4. The CDR3, as DNA: TGTGCCAGCAGTTCGACAGGGACGGCCAAAAACATTCAGTACTTC. Translated, it gives CASSSTGTAKNIQYF.

This clonotype turned up a few times. The rearrangement joins TRBV6-6 to TRBJ2-5; TRBD2 matches 9 bases. From germline, CDR1 is MNHNY and CDR2 SVGAGI (reference sequence). This CDR3 spans 15 amino acids. The ends lost 6 bases at V and 1 base at J; junction bases unmatched: 6. CDR3 loop: CASSQARGGQETQYF. In nucleotides, the CDR3 is TGTGCCAGCAGCCAAGCGCGGGGGGGCCAAGAGACCCAGTACTTC.

The chain carries TRBV20-1 and TRBJ2-1; 7 bases are a match to TRBD1. CDR1 and CDR2 from the germline V gene are DFQATT and SNEGSKA (reference sequence). This CDR3 spans 16 amino acids. The V and J ends lost 8 bases and 0 bases, in that order; junction bases with no gene match: 13. In DNA form, the CDR3 reads TGCAGTCCCAGCACCCGAGGGGACAGCTCCTACAATGAGCAGTTCTTC. Translated: CSPSTRGDSSYNEQFF.

The V gene is TRBV12-3 or TRBV12-4, the J gene TRBJ1-4, with D hard to call. V lost 1 base to trimming and J lost 8 bases, with 14 bases between them. The CDR3 length is 15 residues. In DNA form, the CDR3 reads TGTGCCAGCAGTTTAGATGGGGTGATTAGGGAAAAACTGTTTTTT. It is translated as CASSLDGVIREKLFF.

This clonotype has a single count. The gene calls are TRBV12-5 and TRBJ2-3, with 9 bases lining up with TRBD2. Trimming cost V 3 bases and J 2 bases; bases outside gene matches: 3. The CDR3 sequence is 15 residues long. From germline, CDR1 is LGHNT and CDR2 FRNRAP. The CDR3 bases are TGTGCTAGTGGTTTTGCTAGCGGGGCCACAGATACGCAGTATTTT. This codes for CASGFASGATDTQYF.

In this sample, this clonotype turned up a few times. J is TRBJ2-6 and V is TRBV2; no definite D call. Trimming stripped 5 bases from V and 2 bases from J, with 13 bases between. In germline, CDR1 is SNHLY, CDR2 FYNNEI. The length of the CDR3 is 16 residues. CDR3 nucleotide sequence: TGTGCCAGCAGTTTCGAAGGAATTCCTGGGGCCAACGTCCTGACTTTC. Protein sequence: CASSFEGIPGANVLTF.

The gene calls are TRBV20-1 and TRBJ2-7; no clear D gene. The V gene's germline CDR1 is DFQATT and CDR2 SNEGSKA (reference sequence). Trimming cost V 0 bases and J 4 bases, with 4 bases left between them. This CDR3 contains 11 residues. DNA of the CDR3: TGCAGTGCTAGAGAGGGGTACGAGCAGTACTTC. It is translated as CSAREGYEQYF.

The rearrangement uses TRBV29-1 and TRBJ2-5; 9 positions agree with TRBD2. Germline CDR1 and CDR2: SQVTM and ANQGSEA. The CDR3 totals 13 residues. Trimming cost V 7 bases and J 3 bases; bases outside gene matches: 6. The CDR3 DNA reads as TGCAGCGCCGGCGGGGGGGCTGAAGAGACCCAGTACTTC. Protein product: CSAGGGAEETQYF.

This clonotype came up once. This chain uses TRBV5-1 with TRBJ2-5, with D perhaps assigned TRBD1 or TRBD2 (5 bases each). The germline V gene encodes CDR1 SGHRS and CDR2 YFSETQ. The CDR3 has 15 amino acids. The germline V and J ends were trimmed by 2 bases and 5 bases, with 16 bases remaining between them. CDR3 loop: CASSLAGTTAETQYF. CDR3 nucleotide sequence: TGCGCCAGCAGCTTAGCAGGGACCACGGCGGAGACCCAGTACTTC.

This clonotype was seen only a few times. The rearrangement uses TRBV11-2 and TRBJ2-3, with 9 nucleotides matching TRBD2. The CDR3 loop spans 18 amino acids. CDR1 SGHAT and CDR2 FQNNGV come from the germline V gene. V lost 0 bases to trimming and J lost 3 bases; unmatched junction nucleotides: 10. CDR3 sequence: CASSLEASSGTRTDTQYF. CDR3 in DNA: TGTGCCAGCAGCTTAGAGGCGTCTAGCGGGACTCGTACAGATACGCAGTATTTT.

V gene TRBV20-1 combines with J gene TRBJ2-3; tentatively, D is TRBD1 (6 bases). The CDR3 has 13 amino acids. The germline CDR1 and CDR2 sequences are DFQATT and SNEGSKA (reference sequence). V was pared by 3 bases and J by 7 bases, with 14 bases between. The DNA of the CDR3 is TGCAGTGCTAGTGAACAGGGTCTAAATACGCAGTATTTT. This sequence encodes CSASEQGLNTQYF.